These T cell receptor beta chains were read from a single sample in a study of neurological immune-mediated disorders. TCRdb re-derived calls from the 5' RACE reads in MiXCR, one entry per CDR3 protein. The table includes approximately 24,000 distinct CDR3 sequences, roughly an eighth detected once. The specimen was PBMCs. These receptors came from a woman between 40 and 55 years old with HTLV-1-associated myelopathy (HAM/TSP). The CDR3 runs from the conserved cysteine through the conserved F or W. Fields, in order: D gene, V gene, clone size, J gene, CDR3 protein, CDR3 DNA. A D gene is named only where the DNA matches it firmly. The listing skips clone size in some rows; elsewhere it reads once, few, many or a size class.

d_call: TRBD1
v_call: TRBV5-5
clone_size: many
j_call: TRBJ1-1
cdr3_aa: CASSLAADREAFF
cdr3_nt: TGTGCCAGCAGCTTGGCCGCGGACAGGGAAGCTTTCTTT

d_call: .
v_call: TRBV11-2
clone_size: many
j_call: TRBJ2-1
cdr3_aa: CASSLGADYGNEQFF
cdr3_nt: TGTGCCAGCAGCTTAGGTGCGGACTACGGCAATGAGCAGTTCTTC

d_call: TRBD2
v_call: TRBV10-2
clone_size: many
j_call: TRBJ2-3
cdr3_aa: CASREGRGGPDTQYF
cdr3_nt: TGCGCCAGCCGCGAGGGGCGGGGGGGCCCAGATACGCAGTATTTT

d_call: TRBD2
v_call: TRBV20-1
clone_size: many
j_call: TRBJ2-3
cdr3_aa: CSATTSGGLDTQYF
cdr3_nt: TGCAGTGCTACGACTAGCGGGGGGTTGGATACGCAGTATTTT

d_call: .
v_call: TRBV5-1
clone_size: medium-sized
j_call: TRBJ2-6
cdr3_aa: CASSQGRYSSGANVLTF
cdr3_nt: TGCGCCAGCAGCCAAGGACGATACAGCTCTGGGGCCAACGTCCTGACTTTC

d_call: .
v_call: TRBV5-6
clone_size: many
j_call: TRBJ2-5
cdr3_aa: CASSLFVSETQYF
cdr3_nt: TGTGCCAGCAGCTTGTTTGTATCAGAGACCCAGTACTTC

d_call: .
v_call: TRBV29-1
clone_size: many
j_call: TRBJ1-1
cdr3_aa: CSVERQGNTEAFF
cdr3_nt: TGCAGCGTTGAGAGGCAGGGAAACACTGAAGCTTTCTTT

d_call: .
v_call: TRBV20-1
clone_size: many
j_call: TRBJ2-7
cdr3_aa: CSARVNSNRGYEQYF
cdr3_nt: TGCAGTGCTAGAGTGAACAGCAATAGGGGCTACGAGCAGTACTTC

d_call: TRBD2
v_call: TRBV20-1
clone_size: many
j_call: TRBJ2-1
cdr3_aa: CSARAPAGVSEQFF
cdr3_nt: TGCAGTGCTAGAGCCCCAGCGGGGGTAAGTGAGCAGTTCTTC

d_call: TRBD2
v_call: TRBV7-7
clone_size: few
j_call: TRBJ2-2
cdr3_aa: CASSRTAGGPSAGELFF
cdr3_nt: TGTGCCAGCAGCCGTACGGCGGGGGGGCCCAGCGCCGGGGAGCTGTTTTTT

d_call: TRBD1
v_call: TRBV10-3
clone_size: few
j_call: TRBJ1-1
cdr3_aa: CAISGRQGARGHTEAFF
cdr3_nt: TGTGCCATCAGTGGAAGACAGGGGGCGCGGGGCCACACTGAAGCTTTCTTT

d_call: .
v_call: TRBV20-1
clone_size: many
j_call: TRBJ2-3
cdr3_aa: CSADPWLEADTQYF
cdr3_nt: TGCAGTGCCGACCCGTGGCTAGAAGCAGATACGCAGTATTTT

d_call: .
v_call: TRBV5-1
clone_size: many
j_call: TRBJ1-5
cdr3_aa: CASSLEWNQPQHF
cdr3_nt: TGCGCCAGCAGCTTGGAATGGAATCAGCCCCAGCATTTT

d_call: .
v_call: TRBV7-2
clone_size: many
j_call: TRBJ2-5
cdr3_aa: CASSRGQYQETQYF
cdr3_nt: TGTGCCAGCAGCCGAGGACAGTACCAAGAGACCCAGTACTTC

d_call: TRBD2
v_call: TRBV3-1
clone_size: many
j_call: TRBJ2-5
cdr3_aa: CASSQAGTIQETQYF
cdr3_nt: TGTGCCAGCAGCCAGGCCGGGACTATCCAAGAGACCCAGTACTTC

d_call: .
v_call: TRBV7-3
clone_size: .
j_call: TRBJ2-2
cdr3_aa: CASSSRGTGELFF
cdr3_nt: TGTGCCAGCAGCTCGAGGGGCACCGGGGAGCTGTTTTTT

d_call: .
v_call: TRBV5-1
clone_size: many
j_call: TRBJ2-3
cdr3_aa: CASSPGRGPDTQYF
cdr3_nt: TGCGCCAGCAGCCCCGGACGGGGCCCAGATACGCAGTATTTT

d_call: TRBD2
v_call: TRBV20-1
clone_size: many
j_call: TRBJ2-1
cdr3_aa: CSAPQRGNNEQFF
cdr3_nt: TGCAGTGCCCCGCAGCGGGGTAACAATGAGCAGTTCTTC

d_call: .
v_call: TRBV7-2
clone_size: many
j_call: TRBJ2-3
cdr3_aa: CASSLARRDTQYF
cdr3_nt: TGTGCCAGCAGCTTAGCCAGGAGAGATACGCAGTATTTT